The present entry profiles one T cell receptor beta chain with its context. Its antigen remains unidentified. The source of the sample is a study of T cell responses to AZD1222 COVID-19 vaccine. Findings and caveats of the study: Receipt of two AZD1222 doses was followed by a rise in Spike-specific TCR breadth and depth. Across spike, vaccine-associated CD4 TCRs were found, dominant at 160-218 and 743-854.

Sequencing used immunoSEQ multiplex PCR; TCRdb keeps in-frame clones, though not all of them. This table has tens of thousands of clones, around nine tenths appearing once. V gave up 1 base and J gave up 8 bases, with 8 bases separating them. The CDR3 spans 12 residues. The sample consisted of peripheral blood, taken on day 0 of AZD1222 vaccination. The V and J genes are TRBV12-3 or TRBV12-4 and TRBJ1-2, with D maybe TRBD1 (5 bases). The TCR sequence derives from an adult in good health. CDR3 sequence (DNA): TGTGCCAGCAGTTTAGGAGGGGTCGGCTACACCTTC. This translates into CASSLGGVGYTF.